These 18 T cell receptor beta chains originate from one sample sequenced in a study of cytomegalovirus exposure and HLA in healthy donors. The PCR contained 60 Vbeta and 13 Jbeta primers. TCRdb's copy holds only in-frame clones and misses some; the assay was immunoSEQ multiplex PCR. This sample carries more than 90,000 clones, approximately 64% of them seen once, and the ten largest clones take 5.5% to 6%. Sequenced: PBMCs. The receptors derive from a boy aged 5-17 years in good health and CMV-seropositive.

The chain links TRBV5-1 to TRBJ2-1; 7 bases line up with TRBD2. CDR3 length equals 13 residues. The V gene end was trimmed by 4 bases and the J gene end by 7 bases; junction bases not matched to a gene: 5. Germline V lookup: CDR1 SGHRS, CDR2 YFSETQ. CDR3 protein: CASSPGGMNEQFF. The DNA for the CDR3 is TGCGCCAGCAGCCCCGGGGGGATGAATGAGCAGTTCTTC.

The CDR3 sequence: CASVDSSLYNEQFF. The CDR3 nucleotides are TGTGCCAGCGTGGACAGCTCTCTCTACAATGAGCAGTTCTTC. The chain combines TRBV2 with TRBJ2-1; the D gene is possibly TRBD1 (6 bases). CDR3 length equals 14 residues. V dropped 8 bases and J dropped 3 bases, with 14 bases sitting between them. Germline V gene sequence: CDR1 SNHLY, CDR2 FYNNEI.

This chain links TRBV5-1 with TRBJ1-4; no reliable D call. The ends were cut back, 7 bases at V and 8 bases at J, with 18 bases in the middle. The CDR3 length is 14 residues. CDR1 and CDR2 from the germline V gene are SGHRS and YFSETQ. CDR3 nucleotides: TGCGCCAGCGGGCTCGGAGGATTTGGGGAAAAACTGTTTTTT. Translating gives CASGLGGFGEKLFF.

The rearrangement uses TRBV2 and TRBJ2-3, with TRBD1 identical over 7 bases. Trimming removed 10 bases from V and 2 bases from J; junction bases left unmatched: 9. Germline CDR1 reads SNHLY; CDR2 reads FYNNEI. The CDR3 is 14 residues long. The DNA for the CDR3 is TGTGCCATCAAGAGGGACAGATTCACAGATACGCAGTATTTT. This translates into CAIKRDRFTDTQYF.

This clone has a single count. This chain joins TRBV7-8 and TRBJ1-1; 8 bases agree with TRBD1. CDR1 is SGHVS, CDR2 FQNEAQ, per germline. Unmatched junction bases numbered 12, after V lost 5 bases and J lost 7 bases. The CDR3 totals 15 residues. The CDR3 coding sequence is TGTGCCAGCAGCGACCGCCTAGACAGGGGTATTGAAGCTTTCTTT. Translating it yields CASSDRLDRGIEAFF.

The chain employs TRBV6-1 and TRBJ1-1; 7 nucleotides line up with TRBD1. CDR3 size: 14 residues. V shed 6 bases, J shed 6 bases, and the junction held 10 bases outside the gene matches. Per germline, CDR1 MNHNS and CDR2 SASEGT. As DNA, the CDR3 is TGTGCCAGCAGCGGCAGACAGGGTATGGCTGAAGCTTTCTTT. It encodes CASSGRQGMAEAFF.

The V and J genes are TRBV6-5 and TRBJ2-7; 7 bases align to TRBD2. This CDR3 is 12 amino acids long. Trimming removed 6 bases from V and 6 bases from J; junction bases left unmatched: 5. The germline V gene encodes CDR1 MNHEY and CDR2 SVGAGI. The CDR3 nucleotides read TGTGCCAGCAGCCGCCGGGGGGTCGAGCAGTACTTC. Amino acids: CASSRRGVEQYF.

This clone was recorded once. This chain connects TRBV7-8 to TRBJ2-3; the D gene is possibly TRBD1 (5 bases). Trimming removed 0 bases from V and 13 bases from J, with 14 bases in between. The CDR3 consists of 13 residues. In germline, CDR1 is SGHVS, CDR2 FQNEAQ. The CDR3 loop is CASSLAGPGFKYF. DNA for the CDR3: TGTGCCAGCAGCTTAGCGGGGCCCGGGTTCAAGTATTTT.

The J gene is TRBJ2-1, the V gene TRBV5-1; tentative D call: TRBD1 (6 bases). Trimming cost V 2 bases and J 7 bases, with 13 bases left between them. Germline CDR1 SGHRS, CDR2 YFSETQ. The CDR3 has 14 amino acids. CDR3 loop: CASSFGGQGNEQFF. CDR3 bases: TGCGCCAGCAGCTTTGGCGGGCAGGGGAATGAGCAGTTCTTC.

The CDR3 sequence is CSVGQGSTDTQYF. CDR3 coding DNA: TGCAGCGTCGGACAGGGGAGCACAGATACGCAGTATTTT. The gene calls are TRBV29-1 and TRBJ2-3, with TRBD1 identical over 9 bases. CDR3 length: 13 amino acids. The junction had 1 base not matched to a gene; V was cut back by 6 bases and J by 0 bases. Germline CDR1 is SQVTM and CDR2 is ANQGSEA.

Here the CDR3 reads CASSAPGQRLGSYNEQFF. CDR3 coding DNA: TGTGCCAGCAGCGCTCCGGGACAGCGGCTCGGCTCCTACAATGAGCAGTTCTTC. This chain links TRBV7-9 with TRBJ2-1; 7 bases are a match to TRBD1. Germline CDR1 SEHNR, CDR2 FQNEAQ (reference sequence). The CDR3 has 18 amino acids. J gave up 0 bases and V 5 bases, and 13 bases lay outside the gene matches.

This sequence joins TRBV5-1 and TRBJ2-7, with D possibly TRBD2 on 5 matching bases. The ends were cut back, 2 bases at V and 5 bases at J, with 11 bases in the middle. The length of the CDR3 is 13 residues. Germline V CDR1 and CDR2: SGHRS, YFSETQ. CDR3 bases: TGCGCCAGCAGCTTTCCCCGGGGAAACGAGCAGTACTTC. Its translation: CASSFPRGNEQYF.

CDR3 nucleotide sequence: TGTGCCAGCAGTGTACCGGACAGGGGAGCAACTAATGAAAAACTGTTTTTT. It is translated as CASSVPDRGATNEKLFF. The J gene is TRBJ1-4, the V gene TRBV2; 9 positions match TRBD1. V shed 4 bases, J shed 0 bases, and the junction held 6 bases outside the gene matches. The CDR3 spans 17 residues. CDR1 is SNHLY and CDR2 is FYNNEI in the germline V gene.

This clone appeared a few times. The V gene is TRBV6-1, the J gene TRBJ2-7; a weak D match, TRBD1 (6 bases). The CDR3 covers 15 residues. The ends were cut back, 5 bases at V and 2 bases at J, with 16 bases in the middle. Germline CDR1 is MNHNS and CDR2 is SASEGT. The CDR3, as DNA: TGTGCCAGCAGTCTTACAGGGACAACCGCCTACGAGCAGTACTTC. Translating it yields CASSLTGTTAYEQYF.

V and J are TRBV5-6 and TRBJ1-2; tentative D call: TRBD1 (6 bases). The CDR3 is made up of 14 amino acids. V was clipped by 1 base and J by 2 bases, with 9 bases between them. CDR1 SGHDT and CDR2 YYEEEE come from the germline V gene. In DNA form, the CDR3 reads TGTGCCAGCAGCTTGACAGGGCGCAACTATGGCTACACCTTC. Protein sequence: CASSLTGRNYGYTF.

Note on this clone: The conserved phenylalanine or tryptophan normally closing the CDR3 is absent here, so this likely arose from a read error. Because the CDR3's place on the DNA is in doubt, the DNA is left out and the CDR3 is given as listed by TCRdb. This chain uses TRBV6-1 with TRBJ2-7; TRBD1 is taken as the D call from the table, unchecked against the DNA. Both ends counted, the CDR3 spans 13 residues. Germline V lookup: CDR1 MNHNS, CDR2 SASEGT. CDR3 loop: CASSEASPGTGAY.

The chain is built from TRBV2 and TRBJ1-4; D gene unclear. CDR1 is SNHLY, CDR2 FYNNEI, per germline. V was cut by 6 bases and J by 0 bases, with 8 bases left in between. This CDR3 is built from 14 residues. The CDR3 nucleotides read TGTGCCAGCAGATTACTTGCAACTAATGAAAAACTGTTTTTT. Translating gives CASRLLATNEKLFF. Filled out from reference TRBV2 and TRBJ1-4, the complete variable domain reads EPEVTQTPSHQVTQMGQEVILRCVPISNHLYFYWYRQILGQKVEFLVSFYNNEISEKSEIFDDQFSVERPDGSNFTLKIRSTKLEDSAMYFCASRLLATNEKLFFGSGTQLSVL.

The gene calls are TRBV5-1 and TRBJ2-7, with 9 bases identical to TRBD1. V dropped 4 bases and J dropped 3; count of bases not matched to a gene: 5. Germline V gene data show CDR1 as SGHRS and CDR2 as YFSETQ. The CDR3 has 14 amino acids. The CDR3 region has the DNA TGCGCCAGCAGCAAGGGACAGGGAGTCTACGAGCAGTACTTC. Protein: CASSKGQGVYEQYF. Full variable domain (outside the CDR3, taken from reference TRBV5-1 and TRBJ2-7): KAGVTQTPRYLIKTRGQQVTLSCSPISGHRSVSWYQQTPGQGLQFLFEYFSETQRNKGNFPGRFSGRQFSNSRSEMNVSTLELGDSALYLCASSKGQGVYEQYFGPGTRLTVT.